Listed here is a single T cell receptor (beta chain). Its antigen is unidentified. This specimen comes from a study of Ad26.COV2.S vaccination and SARS-CoV-2 variants. The overall study: Participant was drawn from the COV1001 Ad26.COV2.S trial arm. Intramuscular Ad26.COV2.S at 5x10^10 or 1x10^11 viral particles.

Treatment meaning: 15 to 20 received Ad26.COV2.S at low or high dose, single or two shots; a few received placebo; per-sample allocation not given. Samples analyzed were those drawn on day 63 after the first vaccine or placebo injection. An Ad26 vector expressing Wuhan-strain SARS-CoV-2 spike constituted the vaccine. Study outcomes and limitations: There was a possibility that the TCR breadth and depth analyses underestimated total T cell responses.

Profiled with immunoSEQ multiplex PCR; TCRdb holds only in-frame clones, not every one. The sample contains about 500,000 clones, 80% to 90% of which appear only once. This sample comprised peripheral blood, obtained in a trial of Ad26.COV2.S vaccine versus placebo. The source of this sequence is a person aged 18-65 years who received the Ad26.COV2.S COVID-19 vaccine or a placebo.

CDR3 in amino acids: CASSEYGGNEQYF. The CDR3 region has the DNA TGTGCCAGCAGCGAATATGGCGGGAACGAGCAGTACTTC. V usage is TRBV14 and J usage is TRBJ2-7; tentative D call: TRBD2 (6 bases). Germline-derived CDR1 and CDR2 are SGHDN and FVKESK. This CDR3 has 13 residues. Trimming left V 5 bases short and J 5 bases short, with 13 bases between.